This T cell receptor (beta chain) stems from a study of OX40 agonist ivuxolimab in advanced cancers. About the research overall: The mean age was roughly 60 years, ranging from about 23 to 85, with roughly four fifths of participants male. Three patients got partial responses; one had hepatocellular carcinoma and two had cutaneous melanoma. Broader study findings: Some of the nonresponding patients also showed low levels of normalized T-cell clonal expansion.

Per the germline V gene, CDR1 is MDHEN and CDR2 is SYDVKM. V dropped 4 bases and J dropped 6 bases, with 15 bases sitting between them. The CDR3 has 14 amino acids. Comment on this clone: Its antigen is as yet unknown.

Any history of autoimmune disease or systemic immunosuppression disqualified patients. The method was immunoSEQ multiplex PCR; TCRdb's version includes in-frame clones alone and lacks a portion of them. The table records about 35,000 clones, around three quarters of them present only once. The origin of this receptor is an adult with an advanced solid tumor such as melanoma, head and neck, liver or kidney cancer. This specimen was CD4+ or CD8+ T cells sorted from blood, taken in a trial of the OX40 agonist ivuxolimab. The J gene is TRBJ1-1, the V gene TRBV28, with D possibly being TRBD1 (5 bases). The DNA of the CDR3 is TGTGCCAGCAGTTCAACCTCTCGGGGGGCTGAAGCTTTCTTT. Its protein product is CASSSTSRGAEAFF. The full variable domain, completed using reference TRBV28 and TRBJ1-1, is DVKVTQSSRYLVKRTGEKVFLECVQDMDHENMFWYRQDPGLGLRLIYFSYDVKMKEKGDIPEGYSVSREKKERFSLILESASTNQTSMYLCASSSTSRGAEAFFGQGTRLTVV.